This T cell receptor beta chain derives from a study of T cell responses to AZD1222 COVID-19 vaccine. Study-level findings and limits: Nearly half of spike-specific TCRs reportedly go after variant regions that carry no mutations. Two AZD1222 administrations were followed by greater Spike-specific TCR breadth and depth.

The protocol was immunoSEQ multiplex PCR, while the TCRdb copy is restricted to in-frame clones and leaves out a portion. The sample carries more than 110,000 clones, approximately 90% recorded once. For this clone: Its target is not known.

V was shortened by 7 bases and J by 0 bases, with 18 bases between the two germline ends. Germline CDR1 reads MGHDK; CDR2 reads SYGVNS. This CDR3 contains 16 residues. This chain uses TRBV25-1 with TRBJ1-2; possible D gene TRBD1, 5 bases. Sequences were derived from peripheral blood, sampled on day 0 of AZD1222 vaccination. The sequence derives from an adult in good health. The CDR3 bases are TGTGCCAGCACCCCGACGGGGAAAGGGGCTAACTATGGCTACACCTTC. Translated, it gives CASTPTGKGANYGYTF.